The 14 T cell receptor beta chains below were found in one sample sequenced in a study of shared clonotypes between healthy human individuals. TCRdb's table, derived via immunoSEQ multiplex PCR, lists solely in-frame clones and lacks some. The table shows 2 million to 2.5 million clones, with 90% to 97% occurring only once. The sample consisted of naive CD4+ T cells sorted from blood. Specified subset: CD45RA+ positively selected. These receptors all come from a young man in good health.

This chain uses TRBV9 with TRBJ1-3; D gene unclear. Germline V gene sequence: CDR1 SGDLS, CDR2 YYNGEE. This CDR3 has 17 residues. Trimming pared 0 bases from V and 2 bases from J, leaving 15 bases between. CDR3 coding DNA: TGTGCCAGCAGCGTAGAGCTGAGCGGCTTCGCTGGAAACACCATATATTTT. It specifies CASSVELSGFAGNTIYF.

The DNA of the CDR3 is TGCGCCAGCAGCTGGAGCGGGACTTCGCACGAGCAGTACTTC. Its protein product is CASSWSGTSHEQYF. The chain uses TRBV5-1 and TRBJ2-7; 7 bases are a match to TRBD2. The V segment lost 3 bases and the J segment 5 bases; nucleotides outside the gene matches: 8. Germline V gene data show CDR1 as SGHRS and CDR2 as YFSETQ. The CDR3 covers 14 residues.

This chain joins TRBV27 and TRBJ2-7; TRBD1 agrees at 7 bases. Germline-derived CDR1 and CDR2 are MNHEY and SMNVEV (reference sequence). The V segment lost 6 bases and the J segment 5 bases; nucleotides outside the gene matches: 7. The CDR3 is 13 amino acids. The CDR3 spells CASRRQGWDEQYF. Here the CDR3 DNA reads TGTGCCAGCAGGAGACAGGGTTGGGACGAGCAGTACTTC.

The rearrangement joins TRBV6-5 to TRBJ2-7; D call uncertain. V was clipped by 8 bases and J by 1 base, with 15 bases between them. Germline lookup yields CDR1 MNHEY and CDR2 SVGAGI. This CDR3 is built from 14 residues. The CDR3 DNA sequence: TGTGCCAGCCCGAATAGAGGTATATCCTACGAGCAGTACTTC. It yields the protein CASPNRGISYEQYF.

The CDR3 here is CASSLDRSNEKLFF. The CDR3 bases are TGTGCCAGCAGCCTTGACAGGAGTAATGAAAAACTGTTTTTT. V gene TRBV11-2 combines with J gene TRBJ1-4; maybe TRBD1 (6 bases). CDR1 and CDR2 (germline): SGHAT, FQNNGV. This CDR3 has 14 residues. V was clipped by 5 bases and J by 4 bases, with 11 bases between them.

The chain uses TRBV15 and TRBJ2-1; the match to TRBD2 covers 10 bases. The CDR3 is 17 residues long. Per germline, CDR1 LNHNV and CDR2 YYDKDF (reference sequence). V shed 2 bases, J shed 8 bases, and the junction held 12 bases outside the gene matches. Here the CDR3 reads CATSRNPSGRTKDEQFF. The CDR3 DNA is TGTGCCACCAGCAGAAACCCTAGCGGGAGAACGAAGGATGAGCAGTTCTTC.

The CDR3 loop is CAWSPDSHNQPQHF. CDR3 DNA sequence: TGTGCCTGGAGTCCGGACAGCCACAATCAGCCCCAGCATTTT. The genes are TRBV30 and TRBJ1-5; TRBD1 is a possible D gene (6 bases). Trimming took off 2 bases at V and 3 bases at J, with 11 bases between the two ends. The CDR3 has 14 residues. CDR1 is GTSNPN and CDR2 is SVGIG in the germline V gene (reference sequence). Looking up the rest from reference TRBV30 and TRBJ1-5 gives the full variable domain: SQTIHQWPATLVQPVGSPLSLECTVEGTSNPNLYWYRQAAGRGLQLLFYSVGIGQISSEVPQNLSASRPQDRQFILSSKKLLLSDSGFYLCAWSPDSHNQPQHFGDGTRLSIL.

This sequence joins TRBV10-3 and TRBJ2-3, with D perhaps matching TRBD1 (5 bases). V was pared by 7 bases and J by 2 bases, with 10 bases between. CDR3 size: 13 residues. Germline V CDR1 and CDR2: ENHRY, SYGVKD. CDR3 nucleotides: TGTGCCATCACCGACAGCCACACAGATACGCAGTATTTT. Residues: CAITDSHTDTQYF.

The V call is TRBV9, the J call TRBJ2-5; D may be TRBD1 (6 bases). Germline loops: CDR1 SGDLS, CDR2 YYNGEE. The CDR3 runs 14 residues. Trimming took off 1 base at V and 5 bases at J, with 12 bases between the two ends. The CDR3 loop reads CASSVTGNSETQYF. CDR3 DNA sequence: TGTGCCAGCAGCGTAACAGGGAACTCTGAGACCCAGTACTTC.

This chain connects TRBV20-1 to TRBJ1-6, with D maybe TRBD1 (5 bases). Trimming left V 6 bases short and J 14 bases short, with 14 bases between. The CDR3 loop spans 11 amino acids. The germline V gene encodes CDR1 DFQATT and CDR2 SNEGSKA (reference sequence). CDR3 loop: CSAGGGPSLHF. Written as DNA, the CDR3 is TGCAGTGCCGGGGGAGGGCCTTCCCTCCACTTT.

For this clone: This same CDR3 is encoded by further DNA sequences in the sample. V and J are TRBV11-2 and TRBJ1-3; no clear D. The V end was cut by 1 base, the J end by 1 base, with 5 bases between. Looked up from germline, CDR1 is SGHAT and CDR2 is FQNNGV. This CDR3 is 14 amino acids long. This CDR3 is CASSLAGSGNTIYF. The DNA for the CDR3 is TGTGCCAGCAGCTTAGCCGGGTCTGGAAACACCATATATTTT. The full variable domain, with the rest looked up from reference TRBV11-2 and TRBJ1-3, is EAGVAQSPRYKIIEKRQSVAFWCNPISGHATLYWYQQILGQGPKLLIQFQNNGVVDDSQLPKDRFSAERLKGVDSTLKIQPAKLEDSAVYLCASSLAGSGNTIYFGEGSWLTVV.

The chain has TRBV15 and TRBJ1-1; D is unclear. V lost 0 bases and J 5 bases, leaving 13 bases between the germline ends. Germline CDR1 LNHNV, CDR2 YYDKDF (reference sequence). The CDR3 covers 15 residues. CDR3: CATSRDWVGGTEAFF. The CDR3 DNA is TGTGCCACCAGCAGAGATTGGGTCGGTGGGACTGAAGCTTTCTTT.

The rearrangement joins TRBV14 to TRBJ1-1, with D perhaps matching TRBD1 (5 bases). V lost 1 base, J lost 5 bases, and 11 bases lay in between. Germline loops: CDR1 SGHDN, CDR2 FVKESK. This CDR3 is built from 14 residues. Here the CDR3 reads CASSQGAGLTEAFF. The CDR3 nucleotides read TGTGCCAGCAGCCAAGGGGCAGGGTTGACTGAAGCTTTCTTT.

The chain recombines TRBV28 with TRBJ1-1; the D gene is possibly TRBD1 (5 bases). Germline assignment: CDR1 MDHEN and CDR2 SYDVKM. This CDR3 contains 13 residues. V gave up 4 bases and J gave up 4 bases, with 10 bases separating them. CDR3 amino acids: CASSSGLATEAFF. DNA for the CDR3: TGTGCCAGCAGTTCAGGGCTAGCCACTGAAGCTTTCTTT.